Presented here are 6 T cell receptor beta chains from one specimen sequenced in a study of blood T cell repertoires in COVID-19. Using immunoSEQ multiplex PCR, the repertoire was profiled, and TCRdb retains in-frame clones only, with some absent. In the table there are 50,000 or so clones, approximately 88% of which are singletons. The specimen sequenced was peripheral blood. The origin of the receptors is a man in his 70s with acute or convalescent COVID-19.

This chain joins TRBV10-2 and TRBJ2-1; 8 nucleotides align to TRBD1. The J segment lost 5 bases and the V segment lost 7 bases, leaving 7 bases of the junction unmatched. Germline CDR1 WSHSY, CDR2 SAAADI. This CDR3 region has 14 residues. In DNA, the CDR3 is TGCGCCAGCACGACAGGGGCCATCAACAATGAGCAGTTCTTC. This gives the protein CASTTGAINNEQFF.

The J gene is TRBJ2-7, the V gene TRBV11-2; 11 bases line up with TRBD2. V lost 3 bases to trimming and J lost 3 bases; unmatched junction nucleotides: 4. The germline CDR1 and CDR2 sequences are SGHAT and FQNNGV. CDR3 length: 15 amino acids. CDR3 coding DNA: TGTGCCAGCAGCTTCGGACTAGCGGGTCTCTACGAGCAGTACTTC. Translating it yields CASSFGLAGLYEQYF. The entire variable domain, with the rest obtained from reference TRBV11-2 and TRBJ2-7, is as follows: EAGVAQSPRYKIIEKRQSVAFWCNPISGHATLYWYQQILGQGPKLLIQFQNNGVVDDSQLPKDRFSAERLKGVDSTLKIQPAKLEDSAVYLCASSFGLAGLYEQYFGPGTRLTVT.

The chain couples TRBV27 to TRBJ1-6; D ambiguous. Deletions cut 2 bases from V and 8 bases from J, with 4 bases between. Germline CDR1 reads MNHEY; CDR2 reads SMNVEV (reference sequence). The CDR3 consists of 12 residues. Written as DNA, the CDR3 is TGTGCCAGCAGTTTACGAGATTCACCCCTCCACTTT. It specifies CASSLRDSPLHF.

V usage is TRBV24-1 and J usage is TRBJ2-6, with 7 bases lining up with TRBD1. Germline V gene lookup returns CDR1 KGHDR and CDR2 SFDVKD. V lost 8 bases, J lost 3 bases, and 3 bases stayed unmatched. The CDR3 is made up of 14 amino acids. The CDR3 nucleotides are TGTGCCACCACACAGGGGTTTGGGGCCAACGTCCTGACTTTC. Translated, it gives CATTQGFGANVLTF.

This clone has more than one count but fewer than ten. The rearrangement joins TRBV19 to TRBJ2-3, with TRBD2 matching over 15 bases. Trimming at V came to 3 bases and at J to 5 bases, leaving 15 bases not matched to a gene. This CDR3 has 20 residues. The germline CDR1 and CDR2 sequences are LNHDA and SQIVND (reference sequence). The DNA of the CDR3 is TGTGCCAGTAGTATGGGACTAGCGGGAGGCCCCGGTCGGGTTGGAGATACGCAGTATTTT. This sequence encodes CASSMGLAGGPGRVGDTQYF.

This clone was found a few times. The CDR3 sequence: CASSVGGAAQFTPLHF. The CDR3, as DNA: TGTGCCAGCAGCGTTGGGGGGGCAGCGCAATTTACACCCCTCCACTTT. V and J are TRBV9 and TRBJ1-6, with a tentative D call TRBD1 (6 bases). CDR3 length: 16 residues. The germline V gene has CDR1 SGDLS and CDR2 YYNGEE. Trimming took 2 bases from V and 11 from J, leaving 20 bases between them.